Shown below are 10 T cell receptor beta chains from a single sample sequenced in a study of vaccination and CD4 T cells after COVID-19. As to treatment: approximately 9-day PBMC culture with coronavirus spike peptide pools or control peptides (ViraFEST assay). CD4+ T cells that came from the unexposed donor were collected before the COVID-19 pandemic (2011-2018). These receptors have no identified antigens. Cultured CD4+ T cell DNA was sequenced using the Oncomine TCR Beta short-read assay. TCRdb re-called the PCR reads with MiXCR, one entry per CDR3 protein. Of 9,100 or so distinct CDR3 sequences in the sample, 40% to 60% were seen once. The sequenced sample was CD4+ T cells from blood, cultured in vitro. Receptors were obtained from a human donor in good health.

The rearrangement uses TRBV9 and TRBJ2-7; tentative D call: TRBD1 (6 bases). The CDR3 is 15 residues long. Germline assignment: CDR1 SGDLS and CDR2 YYNGEE. The germline V and J ends were trimmed by 3 bases and 3 bases, with 16 bases remaining between them. The CDR3 coding sequence is TGTGCCAGCAGCGCCAATGGTAAGGGGGACTACGAGCAGTACTTC. Translated, it gives CASSANGKGDYEQYF.

Only a few counts were recorded for this clonotype. This chain connects TRBV19 to TRBJ1-5, with D possibly TRBD1 on 6 matching bases. Germline values: CDR1 LNHDA, CDR2 SQIVND (reference sequence). Between the trimmed V and J ends, which lost 3 bases and 7 bases, there was a span of 19 bases. This CDR3 contains 16 residues. The CDR3 protein is CASSMRGGQGTQPQHF. The CDR3 coding sequence is TGTGCCAGTAGTATGAGGGGGGGGCAGGGGACCCAGCCCCAGCATTTT.

This clonotype was found a few times. The chain employs TRBV11-2 and TRBJ1-5, with 8 bases identical to TRBD1. V lost 3 bases to trimming and J lost 2 bases; unmatched junction nucleotides: 0. The CDR3 has 14 amino acids. Germline loops: CDR1 SGHAT, CDR2 FQNNGV. CDR3 protein: CASSLTGGNQPQHF. As DNA, the CDR3 is TGTGCCAGCAGCTTGACAGGGGGCAATCAGCCCCAGCATTTT.

The chain couples TRBV7-2 to TRBJ1-5, with a weak D call TRBD1 (5 bases). In germline, CDR1 is SGHTA, CDR2 FQGNSA. This CDR3 has 18 residues. V dropped 5 bases and J dropped 2 bases, with 22 bases sitting between them. CDR3 sequence: CASSDRGFGGQGNQPQHF. The CDR3, as DNA: TGTGCCAGCAGCGATAGGGGTTTCGGAGGGCAAGGCAATCAGCCCCAGCATTTT.

The chain joins TRBV6-2 or TRBV6-3 to TRBJ1-6; D gene ambiguous. Trimming removed 6 bases at V and 9 bases at J, with 15 bases between. The germline V gene has CDR1 MNHEY and CDR2 SVGEGT. The CDR3 covers 14 residues. The CDR3 DNA reads as TGTGCCAGCAGCCTCACTAAAACGGGTTCACCCCTCCACTTT. Translated: CASSLTKTGSPLHF.

The rearrangement joins TRBV20-1 to TRBJ1-6; D is uncertain. V lost 5 bases and J 4 bases, leaving 9 bases between the germline ends. The CDR3 runs 13 residues. Germline V lookup: CDR1 DFQATT, CDR2 SNEGSKA (reference sequence). CDR3 residues: CSAADLYNSPLHF. In DNA form, the CDR3 reads TGCAGTGCTGCGGACCTGTATAATTCACCCCTCCACTTT.

The chain recombines TRBV20-1 with TRBJ2-1; 8 bases line up with TRBD2. The V gene end was trimmed by 1 base and the J gene end by 6 bases; junction bases not matched to a gene: 5. This CDR3 contains 14 residues. Germline CDR1 is DFQATT and CDR2 is SNEGSKA (reference sequence). CDR3 in amino acids: CSARAGGRANEQFF. In DNA form, the CDR3 reads TGCAGTGCTAGAGCGGGGGGGCGAGCCAATGAGCAGTTCTTC.

V is TRBV5-4 and J is TRBJ1-2; 7 bases match TRBD1. The CDR3 has 16 residues. Germline V gene sequence: CDR1 SGHNT, CDR2 YYREEE (reference sequence). Germline trimming cut 4 bases from V and 7 bases from J; bases unmatched to any gene: 16. Here the CDR3 DNA reads TGTGCCAGCAGCCCCGCAGGGGGAAAGTTGGGAAGTGGCTACACCTTC. It encodes CASSPAGGKLGSGYTF.

The V gene is TRBV20-1, the J gene TRBJ2-2, with 9 bases that match TRBD2. The CDR3 sequence is 14 residues long. The germline CDR1 and CDR2 sequences are DFQATT and SNEGSKA (reference sequence). V trimming: 1 base; J trimming: 6 bases; junction bases outside the gene matches: 3. Here the CDR3 reads CSARVLAGSGELFF. In nucleotides, the CDR3 is TGCAGTGCTAGAGTCCTAGCGGGATCCGGGGAGCTGTTTTTT.

The rearrangement links TRBV7-6 to TRBJ2-4; 14 bases are a match to TRBD2. Germline lookup yields CDR1 SGHVS and CDR2 FNYEAQ. CDR3 length equals 16 residues. The ends lost 5 bases at V and 7 bases at J; junction bases unmatched: 7. In nucleotides, the CDR3 is TGTGCCAGCAGCGGCGGGACTAGCGGGGGAGGGAACATTCAGTACTTC. It is translated as CASSGGTSGGGNIQYF.